The 24 T cell receptor beta chains listed next were all sequenced from one sample in a study of blood T cell repertoires in COVID-19. Using immunoSEQ multiplex PCR, the repertoire was profiled, and TCRdb retains in-frame clones only, with some absent. Counted here are more than 150,000 clones, roughly 87% occurring once; the ten biggest clones make up roughly 7%. Sequenced material: PBMCs or T cells enriched from blood (not recorded which). These receptors all stem from a woman in her forties or fifties who had recovered from COVID-19.

The sample holds one count of this clone. The chain carries TRBV3-1 (or the pseudogene TRBV3-2) and TRBJ1-3; weak D call: TRBD1 (6 bases). The CDR3 is made up of 17 amino acids. The V end lost 4 bases, the J end lost 4 bases, and 20 bases lay between the germline ends. CDR1 and CDR2 from the germline V gene are LGHDT and YNNKEL (reference sequence). CDR3 sequence (DNA): TGTGCCAGCAGCCCACTCAGGGGACAAGTTGGCGGAAACACCATATATTTT. It is translated as CASSPLRGQVGGNTIYF.

The rearrangement links TRBV14 to TRBJ2-7, with D uncertain. With 2 bases removed from V and 5 bases from J, the gap between germline ends came to 10 bases. CDR1 is SGHDN and CDR2 is FVKESK in the germline V gene. The CDR3 runs to 13 residues. CDR3 sequence: CASSQSNSHEQYF. Written as DNA, the CDR3 is TGTGCCAGCAGCCAATCCAACAGCCACGAGCAGTACTTC.

The chain couples TRBV30 to TRBJ1-3; D may be TRBD1 (5 bases). CDR3 length: 13 residues. The V end lost 4 bases, the J end lost 1 base, and 8 bases lay between the germline ends. Germline CDR1 and CDR2: GTSNPN and SVGIG (reference sequence). CDR3 sequence reads: CAWNRGSGNTIYF. CDR3 in DNA: TGTGCCTGGAATCGGGGGTCTGGAAACACCATATATTTT.

The chain has TRBV27 and TRBJ2-3; D may be TRBD1 (6 bases). Trimming cost V 6 bases and J 3 bases, with 16 bases left between them. Germline CDR1 reads MNHEY; CDR2 reads SMNVEV (reference sequence). The CDR3 has 15 residues. This CDR3 reads CASRSGVSGTDTQYF. CDR3 nucleotides: TGTGCCAGCAGGTCAGGGGTGTCAGGGACAGATACGCAGTATTTT.

This clone was seen a single time. The rearrangement uses TRBV24-1 and TRBJ2-3; D is perhaps TRBD2 (6 bases). V lost 3 bases to trimming and J lost 1 base, with 10 bases between them. CDR3 length: 15 residues. The germline CDR1 and CDR2 sequences are KGHDR and SFDVKD. This chain's CDR3 is CATSDRRDGTDTQYF. The CDR3 DNA is TGTGCCACCAGTGATCGGCGGGACGGCACAGATACGCAGTATTTT.

This clone was counted between two and nine times. The chain is built from TRBV9 and TRBJ2-3, with TRBD2 identical over 10 bases. The CDR3 is 15 residues long. Trimming took 1 base from V and 4 from J; bases not matched to a gene: 3. Looked up from germline, CDR1 is SGDLS and CDR2 is YYNGEE. In DNA form, the CDR3 reads TGTGCCAGCAGCGTATCTAGCGGGAGCGCAGATACGCAGTATTTT. It yields the protein CASSVSSGSADTQYF.

V usage is TRBV30 and J usage is TRBJ1-1; TRBD1 matches 7 bases. Trimming removed 3 bases from V and 4 bases from J; junction bases left unmatched: 11. The CDR3 is 15 amino acids. From germline, CDR1 is GTSNPN and CDR2 SVGIG (reference sequence). The CDR3 nucleotides are TGTGCCTGGAGCAAATTAGACAGGGTTGGCACTGAAGCTTTCTTT. It yields the protein CAWSKLDRVGTEAFF.

The chain couples TRBV10-3 to TRBJ1-5; no definite D call. The germline gives CDR1 ENHRY, CDR2 SYGVKD. Trimming shortened V by 2 bases and J by 5 bases, and 13 bases separated the two germline ends. The CDR3 is 15 amino acids. The CDR3 spells CAISEEAGFYQPQHF. CDR3 coding DNA: TGTGCCATCAGTGAGGAGGCGGGGTTTTATCAGCCCCAGCATTTT.

The genes are TRBV7-9 and TRBJ1-1; D perhaps matches TRBD1 (6 bases). V dropped 4 bases and J dropped 3 bases, with 9 bases sitting between them. The germline V gene encodes CDR1 SEHNR and CDR2 FQNEAQ (reference sequence). CDR3 length: 13 amino acids. CDR3 DNA sequence: TGTGCCAGCAGCTCACGACAGGACACTGAAGCTTTCTTT. As protein: CASSSRQDTEAFF.

This clone was found a few times. The J gene is TRBJ1-2, the V gene TRBV5-1; possible D gene TRBD1, 5 bases. This CDR3 contains 16 residues. Trimming cost V 0 bases and J 3 bases, with 15 bases left between them. CDR1 and CDR2 from the germline V gene are SGHRS and YFSETQ. The DNA of the CDR3 is TGCGCCAGCAGCTTGGCCGGTAGGGGCGCCGACTATGGCTACACCTTC. Protein sequence: CASSLAGRGADYGYTF.

The V gene is TRBV7-2, the J gene TRBJ1-2; perhaps TRBD1 as D (5 bases). The CDR3 contains 13 residues. Germline V gene data show CDR1 as SGHTA and CDR2 as FQGNSA. Between the trimmed V and J ends, which lost 4 bases and 6 bases, there was a span of 12 bases. The CDR3 protein is CASSSGESDGYTF. The DNA of the CDR3 is TGTGCCAGCAGCTCGGGGGAAAGTGATGGCTACACCTTC.

V and J are TRBV10-1 and TRBJ1-1, with D maybe TRBD1 (6 bases). The CDR3 extends over 13 amino acids. V was cut by 9 bases and J by 5 bases, with 16 bases left in between. Germline CDR1 is WNHNN and CDR2 is SYGVQD (reference sequence). CDR3 bases: TGCGCCAGAGGTAACAGGGTAAGGACTGAAGCTTTCTTT. Protein: CARGNRVRTEAFF.

The rearrangement links TRBV5-1 to TRBJ2-7, with TRBD1 as a possible D gene (6 bases). This CDR3 has 15 amino acids. Per the germline V gene, CDR1 is SGHRS and CDR2 is YFSETQ. V shed 1 base and J shed 2 bases, with 13 bases lying between them. The CDR3 DNA sequence: TGCGCCAGCAGCTTGATACAGGGAGAAGCCTACGAGCAGTACTTC. The encoded protein is CASSLIQGEAYEQYF.

This chain uses TRBV4-2 with TRBJ2-3; TRBD2 matches at 13 bases. The V segment lost 2 bases and the J segment 5 bases; nucleotides outside the gene matches: 4. From germline, CDR1 is LGHNA and CDR2 YNFKEQ. The CDR3 runs 16 residues. The CDR3 region is CASSQRLAGGLDTQYF. CDR3 nucleotide sequence: TGTGCCAGCAGCCAACGACTAGCGGGAGGATTAGATACGCAGTATTTT.

The rearrangement joins TRBV28 to TRBJ2-3; TRBD1 matches 12 bases. The CDR3 has 22 residues. Per the germline V gene, CDR1 is MDHEN and CDR2 is SYDVKM. The V segment lost 5 bases and the J segment 0 bases; nucleotides outside the gene matches: 21. The CDR3 region is CASSRFRDRGRRAGPSTDTQYF. CDR3 nucleotides: TGTGCCAGCAGTCGATTCCGGGACAGGGGGCGACGGGCGGGTCCTAGCACAGATACGCAGTATTTT.

The chain uses TRBV20-1 and TRBJ2-7, with 7 bases aligning to TRBD2. CDR3 size: 22 residues. Trimming cost V 3 bases and J 4 bases; bases outside gene matches: 33. CDR1 and CDR2 from the germline V gene are DFQATT and SNEGSKA (reference sequence). CDR3 protein: CSASKFVWEGFSGREIRYEQYF. The CDR3 DNA reads TGCAGTGCTAGTAAATTTGTGTGGGAGGGCTTCTCGGGTCGGGAGATCCGTTACGAGCAGTACTTC.

This sequence joins TRBV13 and TRBJ2-5; 12 bases match TRBD2. This CDR3 comprises 16 residues. Trimming removed 5 bases from V and 4 bases from J; junction bases left unmatched: 8. Germline loops: CDR1 PRHDT, CDR2 FYEKMQ (reference sequence). The CDR3 loop is CASSEATSGSRETQYF. In nucleotides, the CDR3 is TGTGCCAGCAGCGAGGCGACTAGCGGGAGTCGAGAGACCCAGTACTTC. Looking up the rest from reference TRBV13 and TRBJ2-5 gives the full variable domain: AAGVIQSPRHLIKEKRETATLKCYPIPRHDTVYWYQQGPGQDPQFLISFYEKMQSDKGSIPDRFSAQQFSDYHSELNMSSLELGDSALYFCASSEATSGSRETQYFGPGTRLLVL.

This sequence joins TRBV28 and TRBJ1-2, with 7 bases matching TRBD1. The germline V gene has CDR1 MDHEN and CDR2 SYDVKM. CDR3 size: 13 residues. The V gene end was trimmed by 6 bases and the J gene end by 3 bases; junction bases not matched to a gene: 4. In DNA form, the CDR3 reads TGTGCCAGCAGAGTAGGGGGCGACTATGGCTACACCTTC. Its protein is CASRVGGDYGYTF.

The rearrangement joins TRBV2 to TRBJ2-7, with D perhaps matching TRBD1 (6 bases). Germline V gene lookup returns CDR1 SNHLY and CDR2 FYNNEI. This CDR3 is 13 amino acids long. V was trimmed by 4 bases and J by 3 bases, leaving 10 bases between them. In DNA, the CDR3 is TGTGCCAGCAGTGTGGGGGCGCTCTACGAGCAGTACTTC. This sequence encodes CASSVGALYEQYF. Full variable domain (outside the CDR3, taken from reference TRBV2 and TRBJ2-7): EPEVTQTPSHQVTQMGQEVILRCVPISNHLYFYWYRQILGQKVEFLVSFYNNEISEKSEIFDDQFSVERPDGSNFTLKIRSTKLEDSAMYFCASSVGALYEQYFGPGTRLTVT.

This clone came up many times. This sequence joins TRBV7-2 and TRBJ2-7; no clear D. This CDR3 region has 18 residues. Germline V gene data show CDR1 as SGHTA and CDR2 as FQGNSA. The V gene lost 0 bases and the J gene lost 3 bases, with 21 bases spanning the gap. The CDR3 nucleotides are TGTGCCAGCAGCTTAGCGTTACAGTCAGACAACGTCGTCTACGAGCAGTACTTC. It yields the protein CASSLALQSDNVVYEQYF.

The count of this clone is one. V gene TRBV5-1 combines with J gene TRBJ2-5, with a possible D match to TRBD1 (6 bases). The V and J ends lost 2 bases and 1 base respectively, with 21 bases between them. Germline CDR1 SGHRS, CDR2 YFSETQ. CDR3 length: 18 residues. This CDR3 is CASSFRGMANRAQETQYF. Here the CDR3 DNA reads TGCGCCAGCAGCTTTCGAGGGATGGCTAACAGGGCCCAAGAGACCCAGTACTTC. The full variable domain, rest sourced from reference TRBV5-1 and TRBJ2-5, is KAGVTQTPRYLIKTRGQQVTLSCSPISGHRSVSWYQQTPGQGLQFLFEYFSETQRNKGNFPGRFSGRQFSNSRSEMNVSTLELGDSALYLCASSFRGMANRAQETQYFGPGTRLLVL.

The chain has TRBV12-5 and TRBJ2-7; D is ambiguous. Germline values: CDR1 LGHNT, CDR2 FRNRAP. The CDR3 is made up of 11 amino acids. V was shortened by 3 bases and J by 3 bases, with 3 bases between the two germline ends. The CDR3 DNA reads as TGTGCTAGTGGTTTTAACTACGAGCAGTACTTC. Translation: CASGFNYEQYF.

The V and J genes are TRBV6-5 and TRBJ1-3; TRBD1 aligns across 7 bases. The CDR3 has 15 residues. Losses at the gene ends were 5 bases for V and 1 base for J; bases not matched to a gene: 5. Germline CDR1 reads MNHEY; CDR2 reads SVGAGI. CDR3 amino acids: CASSRTTGSGNTIYF. CDR3 DNA sequence: TGTGCCAGCAGTAGGACGACAGGGTCTGGAAACACCATATATTTT.

CDR3 amino acids: CASSTTGILGYGYTF. CDR3 nucleotides: TGCGCCAGCAGCACAACCGGGATCCTGGGGTATGGCTACACCTTC. J is TRBJ1-2 and V is TRBV5-1, with D unclear. This CDR3 is built from 15 residues. Trimming took 4 bases from V and 5 from J, leaving 18 bases between them. Germline CDR1 and CDR2: SGHRS and YFSETQ.